These 4 T cell receptor beta chains share one sample of origin, sequenced in a study of T cells in Graves' hyperthyroidism and ophthalmopathy. It was RNA transcripts that yielded the amplified TCR beta CDR3 regions. Researchers ran a first-round RT-PCR on the TCR CDR3 using the HTBI primer set. MiXCR, applied by TCRdb to the multiplex PCR reads, yields one record per CDR3 protein. The sample holds under 400,000 distinct CDR3 sequences, roughly 25% seen once. Specimen: blood. The receptors stem from a man between 50 and 59 years old with Graves' hyperthyroidism.

This clonotype appeared many times. This chain links TRBV28 with TRBJ2-7; no reliable D call. The germline gives CDR1 MDHEN, CDR2 SYDVKM. There are 13 residues in the CDR3. Between the trimmed V and J ends, which lost 8 bases and 4 bases, there was a span of 15 bases. CDR3 sequence (DNA): TGTGCCAGCGGGCGAGGTTTAGGGTACGAGCAGTACTTC. Translating it yields CASGRGLGYEQYF. Full variable domain (missing parts from reference TRBV28 and TRBJ2-7): DVKVTQSSRYLVKRTGEKVFLECVQDMDHENMFWYRQDPGLGLRLIYFSYDVKMKEKGDIPEGYSVSREKKERFSLILESASTNQTSMYLCASGRGLGYEQYFGPGTRLTVT.

This clonotype has a handful of counts. The chain combines TRBV2 with TRBJ2-5; 14 positions agree with TRBD2. The CDR3 is 14 residues long. Trimming cost V 7 bases and J 3 bases; bases outside gene matches: 1. Germline CDR1 SNHLY, CDR2 FYNNEI. The CDR3 DNA reads TGTGCCAGCATGGGACTAGCGGGAGAAGAGACCCAGTACTTC. Its protein is CASMGLAGEETQYF.

The rearrangement joins TRBV9 to TRBJ1-1, with TRBD1 as a possible D gene (6 bases). V gave up 3 bases and J gave up 6 bases, with 15 bases separating them. There are 14 residues in the CDR3. Germline assignment: CDR1 SGDLS and CDR2 YYNGEE. CDR3 nucleotide sequence: TGTGCCAGCAGCGGACGGACGGGGGCCCCTGAAGCTTTCTTT. Its translation: CASSGRTGAPEAFF.

Only a few counts were recorded for this clonotype. The chain carries TRBV9 and TRBJ2-7; perhaps TRBD1 as D (5 bases). V lost 3 bases to trimming and J lost 2 bases, with 12 bases between them. Germline V gives CDR1 SGDLS, CDR2 YYNGEE. CDR3 length: 14 amino acids. In DNA, the CDR3 is TGTGCCAGCAGCGCGACAGAAAAGACCTACGAGCAGTACTTC. Translated, it gives CASSATEKTYEQYF. Full variable domain (outside the CDR3, taken from reference TRBV9 and TRBJ2-7): DSGVTQTPKHLITATGQRVTLRCSPRSGDLSVYWYQQSLDQGLQFLIQYYNGEERAKGNILERFSAQQFPDLHSELNLSSLELGDSALYFCASSATEKTYEQYFGPGTRLTVT.